This T cell receptor (beta chain) comes out of a study of CD8+ T cells in alopecia areata. Stated treatment: oral pan-JAK inhibitor, 5-10 mg twice daily. Per the germline V gene, CDR1 is SGHRS and CDR2 is YFSETQ. This CDR3 region has 13 residues. Trimming removed 3 bases at V and 3 bases at J, with 10 bases between. RNA was isolated and reverse transcribed to cDNA, the sequencing template. Profiling relied on immunoSEQ multiplex PCR, and the TCRdb table lists in-frame clones only, not all of them. The sample lists roughly 99,000 clones; roughly 84% were seen once. This chain links TRBV5-1 with TRBJ2-7; TRBD1 or TRBD2 may be the D gene (5 bases each). The TCR was taken from a human donor with alopecia areata. The sequences come from CD8+ T cells sorted from blood, collected at week 24, from a patient treated with tofacitinib. For the CDR3, the DNA is TGCGCCAGCAGCTCGGGACCTAGCTACGAGCAGTACTTC. It translates to CASSSGPSYEQYF. Complete variable domain (other parts from reference TRBV5-1 and TRBJ2-7): KAGVTQTPRYLIKTRGQQVTLSCSPISGHRSVSWYQQTPGQGLQFLFEYFSETQRNKGNFPGRFSGRQFSNSRSEMNVSTLELGDSALYLCASSSGPSYEQYFGPGTRLTVT.